This T cell receptor (beta chain) was sequenced during a study of control samples from healthy donors and cancer patients. Clones were sequenced by immunoSEQ multiplex PCR, and TCRdb holds only the in-frame ones, with some missing. This sample has roughly 130,000 clones, with just under 95% found just once. J was trimmed by 7 bases and V by 10 bases; bases with no gene match: 17. This CDR3 is 16 amino acids long. In germline, CDR1 is ENHRY, CDR2 SYGVKD. The TCR sequence derives from a man aged 60 to 69 with colorectal cancer. This rearrangement joins TRBV10-3 to TRBJ1-5; 9 positions match TRBD1. The source material was PBMCs. The CDR3, as DNA: TGTGCCACCTGGACAGGGGAAGGGCGATCGGTGCAGCCCCAGCATTTT. This sequence encodes CATWTGEGRSVQPQHF.